Presented here are 22 T cell receptor beta chains from one specimen sequenced in a study of cytomegalovirus exposure and HLA in healthy donors. The study ran its PCR with 60 Vbeta and 13 Jbeta primers. Repertoires were generated with immunoSEQ multiplex PCR, while TCRdb's copy carries only in-frame clones and drops some. The repertoire holds about 95,000 clones, with 55% to 75% as singletons. Sequencing was done on a sample of PBMCs. The origin of the receptors is a woman in her forties or fifties in good health and CMV-seropositive.

There are a few counts of this clone. This rearrangement joins TRBV9 to TRBJ1-3; no firm D call. The CDR3 consists of 15 residues. Germline V lookup: CDR1 SGDLS, CDR2 YYNGEE. The V end was cut by 0 bases, the J end by 0 bases, with 7 bases between. DNA of the CDR3: TGTGCCAGCAGCGTAGAAGGGAGCTCTGGAAACACCATATATTTT. Translating gives CASSVEGSSGNTIYF. Based on the CDR3 plus reference TRBV9 and TRBJ1-3, the full variable domain is DSGVTQTPKHLITATGQRVTLRCSPRSGDLSVYWYQQSLDQGLQFLIQYYNGEERAKGNILERFSAQQFPDLHSELNLSSLELGDSALYFCASSVEGSSGNTIYFGEGSWLTVV.

The chain links TRBV7-6 to TRBJ1-1, with TRBD1 matching over 8 bases. CDR3 size: 14 residues. Germline V gives CDR1 SGHVS, CDR2 FNYEAQ. V shed 1 base and J 4 bases; nucleotides not matched to a gene: 2. The CDR3 loop is CASSLGGQGTEAFF. The DNA for the CDR3 is TGTGCCAGCAGCTTAGGAGGACAGGGCACTGAAGCTTTCTTT.

The gene calls are TRBV5-6 and TRBJ2-3, with D uncertain. Per the germline V gene, CDR1 is SGHDT and CDR2 is YYEEEE. The CDR3 length is 13 residues. V was trimmed by 2 bases and J by 1 base, leaving 5 bases between them. The CDR3 is CASSFTGTDTQYF. In DNA form, the CDR3 reads TGTGCCAGCAGCTTCACTGGCACAGATACGCAGTATTTT.

This clone showed up just a few times. The rearrangement links TRBV29-1 to TRBJ2-1, with 10 nucleotides matching TRBD2. Looked up from germline, CDR1 is SQVTM and CDR2 is ANQGSEA. Trimming took 5 bases from V and 7 from J; bases not matched to a gene: 8. This CDR3 has 14 amino acids. The CDR3, as DNA: TGCAGCGTTTTCGAACTAGCGGGAAGGAATGAGCAGTTCTTC. Its protein is CSVFELAGRNEQFF.

This chain uses TRBV18 with TRBJ2-7, with D tentatively TRBD1 (6 bases). CDR1 is KGHSH, CDR2 LQKENI, per germline. Trimming stripped 2 bases from V and 6 bases from J, with 11 bases between. The CDR3 spans 13 residues. The chain's CDR3 is CASSPRTDGEQYF. As DNA, the CDR3 is TGTGCCAGCTCACCAAGGACAGATGGCGAGCAGTACTTC.

The chain joins TRBV7-2 to TRBJ2-7; D gene ambiguous. The germline V and J ends were trimmed by 1 base and 2 bases, with 18 bases remaining between them. CDR3 length equals 17 residues. Germline V gene sequence: CDR1 SGHTA, CDR2 FQGNSA. DNA of the CDR3: TGTGCCAGCAGCTTAGTGGCGGCTACTGACCCAACCTACGAGCAGTACTTC. This gives the protein CASSLVAATDPTYEQYF. Full variable domain (rest looked up from reference TRBV7-2 and TRBJ2-7): GAGVSQSPSNKVTEKGKDVELRCDPISGHTALYWYRQSLGQGLEFLIYFQGNSAPDKSGLPSDRFSAERTGGSVSTLTIQRTQQEDSAVYLCASSLVAATDPTYEQYFGPGTRLTVT.

The chain couples TRBV29-1 to TRBJ2-3, with 14 bases that match TRBD2. CDR1 and CDR2 (germline): SQVTM, ANQGSEA. V trimming: 3 bases; J trimming: 7 bases; junction bases outside the gene matches: 12. The CDR3 contains 17 residues. DNA of the CDR3: TGCAGCGTTGACCCGGGACTAGCGGGAGACTTAAGGAATACGCAGTATTTT. Translation: CSVDPGLAGDLRNTQYF.

The chain joins TRBV11-2 to TRBJ2-1; 11 bases fit TRBD2. CDR3 size: 15 residues. Losses at the gene ends were 7 bases for V and 9 bases for J; bases not matched to a gene: 11. The germline gives CDR1 SGHAT, CDR2 FQNNGV. This CDR3 reads CASNTLAGGPTEQFF. For the CDR3, the DNA is TGTGCCAGCAACACCTTAGCGGGAGGGCCGACTGAGCAGTTCTTC.

This clone was observed a handful of times. The chain is built from TRBV13 and TRBJ2-1; 15 bases map to TRBD2. CDR1 and CDR2 from the germline V gene are PRHDT and FYEKMQ (reference sequence). Trimming at V came to 2 bases and at J to 12 bases, leaving 11 bases not matched to a gene. The CDR3 sequence is 17 residues long. CDR3 nucleotide sequence: TGTGCCAGCAGCTTACAGCGGACTAGCGGGAGGGCCATCGGGCAGTTCTTC. This sequence encodes CASSLQRTSGRAIGQFF.

The genes are TRBV5-1 and TRBJ2-2; 9 bases map to TRBD2. Germline CDR1 reads SGHRS; CDR2 reads YFSETQ. The length of the CDR3 is 16 residues. With 4 bases clipped from V and 4 bases from J, the junction kept 8 bases outside the gene matches. The CDR3 DNA follows: TGCGCCAGCAGCCACCGACTAGCGGAGATCACCGGGGAGCTGTTTTTT. It is translated as CASSHRLAEITGELFF.

The chain joins TRBV7-3 to TRBJ2-1; 10 bases line up with TRBD2. After removal of 0 bases from V and 6 bases from J, the junction contained 2 bases not matched to a gene. Looked up from germline, CDR1 is SGHTA and CDR2 is FQGTGA. This CDR3 region has 15 residues. The CDR3 spells CASSLTLAGANEQFF. CDR3 DNA: TGTGCCAGCAGCTTAACTCTAGCGGGGGCCAATGAGCAGTTCTTC. Combining the CDR3 with reference TRBV7-3 and TRBJ2-1 gives the whole variable domain GAGVSQTPSNKVTEKGKYVELRCDPISGHTALYWYRQSLGQGPEFLIYFQGTGAADDSGLPNDRFFAVRPEGSVSTLKIQRTERGDSAVYLCASSLTLAGANEQFFGPGTRLTVL.

This chain links TRBV6-6 with TRBJ2-3, with 13 nucleotides matching TRBD2. V lost 6 bases, J lost 5 bases, and 5 bases stayed unmatched. CDR3 size: 15 residues. Per the germline V gene, CDR1 is MNHNY and CDR2 is SVGAGI (reference sequence). The CDR3: CASSPLAGGIDTQYF. The DNA of the CDR3 is TGTGCCAGCAGCCCACTAGCGGGAGGGATAGATACGCAGTATTTT.

This clone has only a few counts. The chain carries TRBV5-6 and TRBJ2-2; 7 positions match TRBD1. This CDR3 spans 15 amino acids. Germline CDR1 SGHDT, CDR2 YYEEEE. The junction had 3 bases not matched to a gene; V was cut back by 2 bases and J by 2 bases. CDR3 protein: CASSFRGRNTGELFF. CDR3 nucleotide sequence: TGTGCCAGCAGCTTTAGGGGGCGCAACACCGGGGAGCTGTTTTTT.

The rearrangement uses TRBV19 and TRBJ2-2; maybe TRBD1 (7 bases). CDR3 size: 16 residues. V lost 3 bases, J lost 4 bases, and 15 bases lay in between. The V gene's germline CDR1 is LNHDA and CDR2 SQIVND (reference sequence). DNA for the CDR3: TGTGCCAGTAGTATGTGGTCCCAGGGGGGCACCGGGGAGCTGTTTTTT. This gives the protein CASSMWSQGGTGELFF.

This chain joins TRBV5-4 and TRBJ2-5; TRBD2 agrees at 10 bases. The germline gives CDR1 SGHNT, CDR2 YYREEE (reference sequence). J lost 4 bases, V lost 5 bases, and 2 bases had no gene match. The CDR3 is 13 amino acids. Here the CDR3 reads CASSLAGVETQYF. As DNA, the CDR3 is TGTGCCAGCAGTCTAGCGGGAGTAGAGACCCAGTACTTC.

The chain couples TRBV10-2 to TRBJ1-3; D is uncertain. Germline loops: CDR1 WSHSY, CDR2 SAAADI. The germline V and J ends were trimmed by 7 bases and 4 bases, with 17 bases remaining between them. This CDR3 has 15 amino acids. The CDR3 is CASTGSSEAGNTIYF. Here the CDR3 DNA reads TGCGCCAGCACCGGGAGCTCGGAGGCAGGAAACACCATATATTTT.

This chain joins TRBV6-4 and TRBJ2-2; 7 nucleotides agree with TRBD1. CDR1 and CDR2 (germline): MRHNA, SNTAGT. The CDR3 covers 14 residues. The J segment lost 1 base and the V segment lost 6 bases, leaving 2 bases of the junction unmatched. The CDR3 protein is CASSGTVNTGELFF. DNA for the CDR3: TGTGCCAGCAGCGGGACAGTGAACACCGGGGAGCTGTTTTTT.

This sequence joins TRBV2 and TRBJ2-2; D may be TRBD1 (6 bases). The V gene lost 8 bases and the J gene lost 1 base, with 11 bases spanning the gap. Germline CDR1 and CDR2: SNHLY and FYNNEI. The CDR3 is 14 residues long. CDR3 DNA: TGTGCCAGCGCGCGGACAGAGAACACCGGGGAGCTGTTTTTT. Protein: CASARTENTGELFF.

The CDR3 nucleotides are TGTGCCAGCTCCCCGCTCGGTCCGTTTACCGGGGAGCTGTTTTTT. As protein: CASSPLGPFTGELFF. The rearrangement joins TRBV18 to TRBJ2-2; D gene ambiguous. The V end lost 6 bases, the J end lost 5 bases, and 16 bases lay between the germline ends. CDR3 length: 15 residues. Germline lookup yields CDR1 KGHSH and CDR2 LQKENI.

The J gene is TRBJ2-7, the V gene TRBV11-2, with unresolved D. The CDR3 length is 13 residues. The V gene's germline CDR1 is SGHAT and CDR2 FQNNGV. V dropped 0 bases and J dropped 3 bases, with 6 bases sitting between them. The CDR3 sequence: CASSLDNNYEQYF. DNA for the CDR3: TGTGCCAGCAGCTTAGACAACAACTACGAGCAGTACTTC.

CDR3: CASSRTGGYEQYF. The CDR3 bases are TGTGCCAGCAGCCGGACGGGAGGGTACGAGCAGTACTTC. The chain is built from TRBV9 and TRBJ2-5; 8 nucleotides agree with TRBD2. The J call is in doubt because the DNA end fits TRBJ2-7 better. This CDR3 contains 13 residues. The germline CDR1 and CDR2 sequences are SGDLS and YYNGEE.

This clone has more than one count but fewer than ten. The chain employs TRBV28 and TRBJ2-2, with TRBD1 matching 8 bases. The CDR3 runs to 15 residues. Per germline, CDR1 MDHEN and CDR2 SYDVKM. The J segment lost 1 base and the V segment lost 5 bases, leaving 3 bases of the junction unmatched. CDR3 bases: TGTGCCAGCAGTGGCGGACAGGGGAACACCGGGGAGCTGTTTTTT. This gives the protein CASSGGQGNTGELFF.